A selection of T cell receptor beta chains follows, all from one sample in a study of CD8 T cells in ankylosing spondylitis. Via MiXCR, TCRdb re-called the 5' RACE reads, giving one row per CDR3 protein. The sample consists of roughly 150,000 distinct CDR3 sequences, around a third of them appearing once. The specimen was synovial fluid, either unsorted or a sorted T cell fraction (not recorded which). The receptors here all came from a male donor with ankylosing spondylitis. CDR3s include the opening cysteine and the closing phenylalanine or tryptophan. D genes are given only for firm matches.

length: 15; J: TRBJ2-1; V: TRBV4-2; D: TRBD2; CDR3: CASSQGQREFDEQFF
length: 14; J: TRBJ1-6; V: TRBV7-2; D: -; CDR3: CASSLGGEGSPLHF
length: 15; J: TRBJ1-3; V: TRBV12-3/TRBV12-4; D: TRBD1; CDR3: CASSFGDSSGNTIYF
length: 12; J: TRBJ1-1; V: TRBV11-3; D: -; CDR3: CASSHSGTEAFF
length: 15; J: TRBJ2-1; V: TRBV20-1; D: TRBD2; CDR3: CSARASSGGPGWEFF
length: 16; J: TRBJ2-7; V: TRBV5-1; D: TRBD1; CDR3: CASSLSDSGTGDGQYF
length: 17; J: TRBJ2-1; V: TRBV7-8; D: TRBD2; CDR3: CASSSDQLAGGGNEQFF
length: 14; J: TRBJ1-2; V: TRBV2; D: -; CDR3: CASSEGAGVYGYTF
length: 16; J: TRBJ2-3; V: TRBV7-3; D: TRBD1; CDR3: CASSSTYRGRRDTQYF
length: 15; J: TRBJ1-1; V: TRBV25-1; D: TRBD1; CDR3: CASSDPTGADTEAFF
length: 15; J: TRBJ2-1; V: TRBV9; D: TRBD2; CDR3: CASSPKAGIYNEQFF
length: 16; J: TRBJ2-3; V: TRBV5-1; D: -; CDR3: CASRLRGAESGDTQYF
length: 15; J: TRBJ2-4; V: TRBV3-1; D: -; CDR3: CASSLTGVAGNIQYF
length: 15; J: TRBJ1-2; V: TRBV2; D: -; CDR3: CASSERGDTNYGYTF
length: 14; J: TRBJ1-5; V: TRBV20-1; D: TRBD1; CDR3: CSAYRGREGQPQHF
length: 16; J: TRBJ1-4; V: TRBV12-3/TRBV12-4; D: -; CDR3: CASSPRHKISNEKLFF
length: 16; J: TRBJ2-2; V: TRBV7-3; D: -; CDR3: CASSLMGSGNAGELFF
length: 15; J: TRBJ1-2; V: TRBV24-1; D: TRBD1; CDR3: CATRGQGAILWGYTF
length: 13; J: TRBJ1-1; V: TRBV28; D: -; CDR3: CASSLFLQGEAFF
length: 15; J: TRBJ2-7; V: TRBV7-6; D: TRBD1; CDR3: CASSLTGTGSYEQYF
length: 15; J: TRBJ2-5; V: TRBV7-2; D: TRBD1; CDR3: CASSPRDRTTETQYF
length: 16; J: TRBJ2-5; V: TRBV20-1; D: -; CDR3: CSAHHGGRESSETQYF
length: 15; J: TRBJ2-2; V: TRBV7-9; D: -; CDR3: CASSRRESGTGELFF
length: 13; J: TRBJ2-7; V: TRBV28; D: -; CDR3: CASSYTVDYEQYF
length: 12; J: TRBJ2-5; V: TRBV29-1; D: TRBD1; CDR3: CSVRQGLETQYF
length: 15; J: TRBJ2-1; V: TRBV5-1; D: -; CDR3: CASRSTSSSYNEQFF
length: 16; J: TRBJ2-7; V: TRBV28; D: -; CDR3: CASSLLSGSLSYEQYF
length: 12; J: TRBJ2-3; V: TRBV20-1; D: TRBD1; CDR3: CSAWTGKDTQYF
length: 13; J: TRBJ1-2; V: TRBV2; D: -; CDR3: CASSVEDIYGYTF
length: 13; J: TRBJ2-3; V: TRBV2; D: -; CDR3: CASSEQGRGTQYF
length: 13; J: TRBJ2-7; V: TRBV5-1; D: -; CDR3: CASSFGETYEQYF
length: 14; J: TRBJ2-3; V: TRBV10-3; D: -; CDR3: CAIRQDYITDTQYF
length: 15; J: TRBJ1-6; V: TRBV14; D: TRBD1; CDR3: CASSQEIGGYSPLHF
length: 17; J: TRBJ1-6; V: TRBV27; D: TRBD1; CDR3: CASSLAGQGSYNSPLHF
length: 12; J: TRBJ1-2; V: TRBV7-2; D: -; CDR3: CASSLDRGGYTF
length: 16; J: TRBJ2-4; V: TRBV27; D: -; CDR3: CASSPSPTARKNIQYF
length: 18; J: TRBJ2-7; V: TRBV24-1; D: -; CDR3: CATSDPPGFGLQIYEQYF
length: 14; J: TRBJ2-3; V: TRBV30; D: -; CDR3: CAWGLGSSTDTQYF
length: 13; J: TRBJ2-7; V: TRBV7-3; D: -; CDR3: CASSLDGPYEQYF